Following are 10 T cell receptor beta chains from one sample sequenced in a study of cytomegalovirus exposure and HLA in healthy donors. PCR was performed using 60 Vbeta and 13 Jbeta primers. Measured with immunoSEQ multiplex PCR; TCRdb has only the in-frame clones, and not every one. This table has tens of thousands of clones, 70% appearing once. The material sequenced was PBMCs. These receptors came from a woman aged 45 to 65 in good health and CMV-seropositive.

There are a few counts of this clone. The chain couples TRBV7-8 to TRBJ2-3, with 7 bases fitting TRBD1. Germline CDR1 is SGHVS and CDR2 is FQNEAQ. CDR3 length equals 15 residues. Losses at the gene ends were 6 bases for V and 4 bases for J; bases not matched to a gene: 10. The CDR3 region has the DNA TGTGCCAGCAGAAACCGGACAGGACGCGCAGATACGCAGTATTTT. Translation: CASRNRTGRADTQYF.

The rearrangement uses TRBV4-3 and TRBJ2-3; unclear D gene. CDR1 LGHNA and CDR2 YSLEER come from the germline V gene. This CDR3 is 15 amino acids long. The V end lost 1 base, the J end lost 2 bases, and 10 bases lay between the germline ends. CDR3 DNA: TGCGCCAGCAGCCAAGTCATCCAGGACACAGATACGCAGTATTTT. Translation gives CASSQVIQDTDTQYF.

Regarding this clone: One end of the junction fails to match germline, which may point to a read error. V gene TRBV30 combines with J gene TRBJ2-7; 8 bases fit TRBD2. This CDR3 region has 15 residues. CDR1 and CDR2 (germline): GTSNPN, SVGIG (reference sequence). DNA of the CDR3: TGTGCCTGGAAACGGAAGGGACTAGTTTCCTCCGAGCAGTACTTC. Its protein is CAWKRKGLVSSEQYF.

As DNA, the CDR3 is TGTGCCAGCAGCGCTTACTCTGGGGCCAACGTCCTGACTTTC. Residues: CASSAYSGANVLTF. The chain uses TRBV9 and TRBJ2-6, with D uncertain. CDR1 is SGDLS, CDR2 YYNGEE, per germline. With 3 bases removed from V and 0 bases from J, the gap between germline ends came to 4 bases. The CDR3 contains 14 residues.

This clone is medium-sized. The chain couples TRBV7-2 to TRBJ2-5, with a possible D match to TRBD2 (7 bases). V was pared by 0 bases and J by 5 bases, with 19 bases between. CDR3 length: 17 amino acids. Germline V gives CDR1 SGHTA, CDR2 FQGNSA. The CDR3 DNA follows: TGTGCCAGCAGCTTAGCGCGCGGGGGCATATCCGCCGAGACCCAGTACTTC. Translating gives CASSLARGGISAETQYF.

This chain uses TRBV2 with TRBJ2-5, with TRBD2 matching 8 bases. This CDR3 spans 14 amino acids. V gave up 3 bases and J gave up 5 bases; unmatched junction bases: 5. Germline V lookup: CDR1 SNHLY, CDR2 FYNNEI. This chain's CDR3 is CASSDRSSGETQYF. For the CDR3, the DNA is TGTGCCAGCAGTGATAGGTCTAGCGGGGAGACCCAGTACTTC.

CDR3 in DNA: TGTGCCAGCAACGGGGGAAGCACAGATACGCAGTATTTT. It yields the protein CASNGGSTDTQYF. This chain joins TRBV28 and TRBJ2-3, with D possibly matching TRBD2 (6 bases). CDR3 length: 13 residues. Germline V gives CDR1 MDHEN, CDR2 SYDVKM. The V end lost 7 bases, the J end lost 0 bases, and 8 bases lay between the germline ends.

J is TRBJ2-5 and V is TRBV5-1, with D possibly matching TRBD2 (5 bases). The germline V and J ends were trimmed by 7 bases and 2 bases, with 9 bases remaining between them. The CDR3 extends over 12 amino acids. Germline V gene data show CDR1 as SGHRS and CDR2 as YFSETQ. CDR3 sequence reads: CASRGPQETQYF. The CDR3 bases are TGCGCCAGCCGCGGGCCACAAGAGACCCAGTACTTC.

The V gene is TRBV7-8, the J gene TRBJ2-3; 7 bases are a match to TRBD2. V trimming: 4 bases; J trimming: 6 bases; junction bases outside the gene matches: 22. Germline V gene lookup returns CDR1 SGHVS and CDR2 FQNEAQ. This CDR3 has 19 residues. The CDR3 reads CASSSQDPSGEREADTQYF. Written as DNA, the CDR3 is TGTGCCAGCAGCTCCCAAGATCCTAGCGGAGAGCGTGAGGCCGATACGCAGTATTTT.

The chain employs TRBV10-3 and TRBJ2-1; perhaps TRBD2 as D (5 bases). CDR1 ENHRY and CDR2 SYGVKD come from the germline V gene. The CDR3 is 14 amino acids. Trimming removed 7 bases at V and 4 bases at J, with 14 bases between. In DNA form, the CDR3 reads TGTGCCATCAATCCCGGTGGACTTTACAATGAGCAGTTCTTC. Its protein product is CAINPGGLYNEQFF.